The 23 T cell receptor beta chains listed next were all sequenced from one sample in a study of blood T cell repertoires in COVID-19. TCRdb keeps only in-frame clones here, not all; method: immunoSEQ multiplex PCR. The sample has 350,000 to 500,000 clones, roughly 84% seen once; the top ten hold 1.4% to 1.5%. Sequenced sample: PBMCs or T cells enriched from blood (not recorded which). All receptors derive from a woman younger than 30 who had been exposed to COVID-19.

The chain combines TRBV5-4 with TRBJ1-1; D not certain. Germline V CDR1 and CDR2: SGHNT, YYREEE (reference sequence). The CDR3 has 11 amino acids. The ends were cut back, 3 bases at V and 8 bases at J, with 8 bases in the middle. The CDR3 coding sequence is TGTGCCAGCAGCTCCGCGGGGGAAGCTTTCTTT. It is translated as CASSSAGEAFF.

The sample holds a few counts of this clone. This chain uses TRBV7-2 with TRBJ2-5; 11 bases are shared with TRBD2. The CDR3 runs to 16 residues. The V segment lost 5 bases and the J segment 1 base; nucleotides outside the gene matches: 6. The germline gives CDR1 SGHTA, CDR2 FQGNSA. The CDR3 spells CASSTTSGAVQETQYF. DNA of the CDR3: TGTGCCAGCAGCACGACTAGCGGGGCGGTCCAAGAGACCCAGTACTTC. Full variable domain (outside the CDR3, taken from reference TRBV7-2 and TRBJ2-5): GAGVSQSPSNKVTEKGKDVELRCDPISGHTALYWYRQSLGQGLEFLIYFQGNSAPDKSGLPSDRFSAERTGGSVSTLTIQRTQQEDSAVYLCASSTTSGAVQETQYFGPGTRLLVL.

The rearrangement joins TRBV24-1 to TRBJ2-7, with 11 nucleotides matching TRBD1. V lost 5 bases to trimming and J lost 5 bases; unmatched junction nucleotides: 10. Germline CDR1 reads KGHDR; CDR2 reads SFDVKD. This CDR3 comprises 16 residues. In DNA, the CDR3 is TGTGCCACCAGTGGAGGTCGGGACAGGGGGATCCACGAGCAGTACTTC. Translated, it gives CATSGGRDRGIHEQYF.

The chain carries TRBV19 and TRBJ2-5, with 8 bases aligning to TRBD1. The CDR3 covers 16 residues. V shed 5 bases and J 5 bases; nucleotides not matched to a gene: 13. CDR1 LNHDA and CDR2 SQIVND come from the germline V gene (reference sequence). CDR3 nucleotides: TGTGCCAGTAGTCGAGCCGACAGGGGCTTTGGGGAGACCCAGTACTTC. This encodes CASSRADRGFGETQYF. Full variable domain (missing parts from reference TRBV19 and TRBJ2-5): DGGITQSPKYLFRKEGQNVTLSCEQNLNHDAMYWYRQDPGQGLRLIYYSQIVNDFQKGDIAEGYSVSREKKESFPLTVTSAQKNPTAFYLCASSRADRGFGETQYFGPGTRLLVL.

This chain connects TRBV28 to TRBJ2-7; D is ambiguous. From germline, CDR1 is MDHEN and CDR2 SYDVKM. This CDR3 region has 12 residues. The V end was cut by 6 bases, the J end by 4 bases, with 10 bases between. CDR3 DNA: TGTGCCAGCAGCACATACCAATACGAGCAGTACTTC. This codes for CASSTYQYEQYF.

The chain combines TRBV27 with TRBJ1-5, with TRBD1 matching over 7 bases. V was pared by 3 bases and J by 4 bases, with 12 bases of the junction left unmatched. CDR1 is MNHEY, CDR2 SMNVEV, per germline (reference sequence). This CDR3 region has 17 residues. CDR3 nucleotide sequence: TGTGCCAGCAGTTTCAACCTCGAGGACAGGATAAATCAGCCCCAGCATTTT. Translating it yields CASSFNLEDRINQPQHF.

J is TRBJ1-2 and V is TRBV6-2 or TRBV6-3, with a possible D match to TRBD1 (6 bases). Germline V gene data show CDR1 as MNHEY and CDR2 as SVGEGT. The CDR3 length is 15 residues. Trimming took 3 bases from V and 4 from J, leaving 15 bases between them. CDR3 amino acids: CASSYPDRRTYGYTF. In DNA form, the CDR3 reads TGTGCCAGCAGTTATCCGGACAGAAGGACCTATGGCTACACCTTC.

V and J are TRBV6-1 and TRBJ1-4; TRBD1 is a possible D gene (5 bases). CDR3 length: 16 amino acids. The germline V gene encodes CDR1 MNHNS and CDR2 SASEGT. Trimming shortened V by 2 bases and J by 7 bases, and 17 bases separated the two germline ends. CDR3 in amino acids: CASSEWRGGNGEKLFF. CDR3 nucleotides: TGTGCCAGCAGTGAATGGAGGGGAGGAAATGGTGAAAAACTGTTTTTT.

This clone was seen once. The chain has TRBV6-2 or TRBV6-3 and TRBJ1-1; D perhaps matches TRBD1 (5 bases). CDR1 is MNHEY, CDR2 SVGEGT, per germline. V lost 7 bases and J 3 bases, leaving 18 bases between the germline ends. This CDR3 comprises 15 residues. The chain's CDR3 is CASIPSRGRYTEAFF. The CDR3 nucleotides read TGTGCCAGCATCCCTTCACGGGGGAGGTACACTGAAGCTTTCTTT.

The chain is built from TRBV27 and TRBJ1-3; tentatively, D is TRBD1 (5 bases). V was cut by 4 bases and J by 4 bases, with 11 bases left in between. Per germline, CDR1 MNHEY and CDR2 SMNVEV (reference sequence). The CDR3 has 14 amino acids. The CDR3 DNA sequence: TGTGCCAGCAGTTCAAGGGGATACGGAAACACCATATATTTT. Protein: CASSSRGYGNTIYF.

The chain is built from TRBV6-2 or TRBV6-3 and TRBJ1-2; D ambiguous. Trimming shortened V by 6 bases and J by 4 bases, and 6 bases separated the two germline ends. This CDR3 spans 11 amino acids. Germline V gene data show CDR1 as MNHEY and CDR2 as SVGEGT. The CDR3 coding sequence is TGTGCCAGCAGCAGCCGCTATGGCTACACCTTC. Amino acids: CASSSRYGYTF.

This clone was found once. The chain couples TRBV28 to TRBJ2-7, with TRBD2 matching 14 bases. The CDR3 loop spans 16 amino acids. Germline V gene sequence: CDR1 MDHEN, CDR2 SYDVKM. Unmatched junction bases numbered 9, after V lost 6 bases and J lost 5 bases. The CDR3 region has the DNA TGTGCCAGCAGCCTACCAAAGACTAGCGGGAGGGACGAGCAGTACTTC. Protein product: CASSLPKTSGRDEQYF.

This clone was detected only once. This chain joins TRBV5-1 and TRBJ2-3; 9 bases align to TRBD1. The CDR3 runs 17 residues. Germline CDR1 is SGHRS and CDR2 is YFSETQ. The J segment lost 0 bases and the V segment lost 0 bases, leaving 5 bases of the junction unmatched. DNA for the CDR3: TGCGCCAGCAGCTTGGGGGAAGGACAGGGGAGCACAGATACGCAGTATTTT. It is translated as CASSLGEGQGSTDTQYF.

Regarding this clone: The sample has other DNA sequences that encode this CDR3 too. This chain connects TRBV19 to TRBJ1-1, with 9 bases that match TRBD1. The CDR3 spans 14 residues. The V segment lost 5 bases and the J segment 3 bases; nucleotides outside the gene matches: 4. Germline loops: CDR1 LNHDA, CDR2 SQIVND (reference sequence). The CDR3 DNA reads as TGTGCCAGTAGTGGACAGGGGAGAGACACTGAAGCTTTCTTT. Translation gives CASSGQGRDTEAFF.

The rearrangement links TRBV15 to TRBJ1-2; 8 bases agree with TRBD1. V lost 5 bases and J lost 4; bases outside the gene matches: 9. Germline V gene lookup returns CDR1 LNHNV and CDR2 YYDKDF (reference sequence). The CDR3 spans 15 residues. The CDR3 protein is CATSASTGAGYGYTF. As DNA, the CDR3 is TGTGCCACCAGCGCTTCGACAGGGGCTGGCTATGGCTACACCTTC.

This clone was seen once. The V gene is TRBV11-3, the J gene TRBJ2-1; 9 nucleotides align to TRBD2. This CDR3 region has 15 residues. Trimming removed 4 bases from V and 4 bases from J; junction bases left unmatched: 5. Per the germline V gene, CDR1 is SGHNT and CDR2 is YENEEA. The CDR3 spells CASSYRLAAYNEQFF. Written as DNA, the CDR3 is TGTGCCAGCAGCTACAGACTAGCGGCATACAATGAGCAGTTCTTC. The whole variable domain, filled in from reference TRBV11-3 and TRBJ2-1, reads EAGVVQSPRYKIIEKKQPVAFWCNPISGHNTLYWYLQNLGQGPELLIRYENEEAVDDSQLPKDRFSAERLKGVDSTLKIQPAELGDSAVYLCASSYRLAAYNEQFFGPGTRLTVL.

This sequence joins TRBV27 and TRBJ1-6, with D tentatively TRBD1 (6 bases). The CDR3 length is 14 residues. From germline, CDR1 is MNHEY and CDR2 SMNVEV (reference sequence). The V and J ends lost 4 bases and 9 bases respectively, with 13 bases between them. In DNA, the CDR3 is TGTGCCAGCAGTTCTCTACAGGGTGGTTCACCCCTCCACTTT. This encodes CASSSLQGGSPLHF.

The rearrangement joins TRBV29-1 to TRBJ2-7, with a weak D call TRBD1 (6 bases). The CDR3 runs 13 residues. The germline V and J ends were trimmed by 4 bases and 5 bases, with 15 bases remaining between them. Germline V gene data show CDR1 as SQVTM and CDR2 as ANQGSEA. The CDR3, as DNA: TGCAGCGTTGCAGGTCAGGGGCACCACGAGCAGTACTTC. It translates to CSVAGQGHHEQYF.

The chain couples TRBV12-3 or TRBV12-4 to TRBJ2-7, with 7 bases identical to TRBD1. The CDR3 extends over 13 amino acids. The V segment lost 5 bases and the J segment 3 bases; nucleotides outside the gene matches: 4. CDR3 bases: TGTGCCAGCAGTATGGGACAGCTCTACGAGCAGTACTTC. Translation: CASSMGQLYEQYF.

The chain carries TRBV6-5 and TRBJ2-1, with 11 bases lining up with TRBD2. The V gene's germline CDR1 is MNHEY and CDR2 SVGAGI. The CDR3 consists of 14 residues. V was clipped by 6 bases and J by 9 bases; unmatched bases: 7. Here the CDR3 DNA reads TGTGCCAGCAGGGTGGTAGCGGGGGGGGGTGAGCAGTTCTTC. Amino acids: CASRVVAGGGEQFF.

The gene calls are TRBV27 and TRBJ1-3; D might be TRBD1 (5 bases). Germline values: CDR1 MNHEY, CDR2 SMNVEV (reference sequence). Trimming took 2 bases from V and 2 from J, leaving 10 bases between them. This CDR3 is built from 15 residues. The CDR3 here is CASSLTRQPGNTIYF. CDR3 coding DNA: TGTGCCAGCAGTTTAACCCGACAGCCTGGAAACACCATATATTTT.

CDR3 sequence (DNA): TGCGCCAGCAGCCAAGGCGCGGAGGGGAACACTGAAGCTTTCTTT. Amino acid sequence: CASSQGAEGNTEAFF. V is TRBV4-3 and J is TRBJ1-1; D is undetermined. Looked up from germline, CDR1 is LGHNA and CDR2 is YSLEER. V was pared by 1 base and J by 1 base, with 10 bases between. The CDR3 is 15 residues long.

CDR3 in DNA: TGTGCCAGCAGCCAAGAGCGACAGAGCACAGATACGCAGTATTTT. Its protein is CASSQERQSTDTQYF. The chain links TRBV3-1 (or the pseudogene TRBV3-2) to TRBJ2-3; D might be TRBD1 (5 bases). Germline V lookup: CDR1 LGHDT, CDR2 YNNKEL (reference sequence). The CDR3 is 15 amino acids. The V end lost 0 bases, the J end lost 0 bases, and 7 bases lay between the germline ends.